The clone carrying this TCR beta chain was seen a few times. Its antigen is unknown. A much larger clonotype is one base distant, so this may be a read error. After constant-region reverse-primer amplification, full-length variable regions underwent semi-nested PCR with Nested Universal Primer A. TCRdb passed the 5' RACE reads through MiXCR, listing each CDR3 protein once. This table has around 52,000 distinct CDR3 sequences, around 26% appearing once. The CDR3 has 14 amino acids. Memory CD4+ T cells were sorted as CD4+CD45RO+CD25- cells. Whole-study results and caveats: The larger cohort examined one V-J beta rearrangement, not whole repertoires.

The sequence was collected from a female donor with breast cancer. The V and J genes are TRBV12-3 or TRBV12-4 and TRBJ1-2, with D possibly matching TRBD1 (5 bases). The sequenced sample was tumor-infiltrating memory CD4+ T cells sorted from the breast tumor. The subset here: memory CD4+ T cells, CD4+CD45RO+CD25-. The CDR3 nucleotides read TGTGCCAGCAGCTCCCCAGACAGAAGCTATGGCGACACCTTC. This gives the protein CASSSPDRSYGDTF.